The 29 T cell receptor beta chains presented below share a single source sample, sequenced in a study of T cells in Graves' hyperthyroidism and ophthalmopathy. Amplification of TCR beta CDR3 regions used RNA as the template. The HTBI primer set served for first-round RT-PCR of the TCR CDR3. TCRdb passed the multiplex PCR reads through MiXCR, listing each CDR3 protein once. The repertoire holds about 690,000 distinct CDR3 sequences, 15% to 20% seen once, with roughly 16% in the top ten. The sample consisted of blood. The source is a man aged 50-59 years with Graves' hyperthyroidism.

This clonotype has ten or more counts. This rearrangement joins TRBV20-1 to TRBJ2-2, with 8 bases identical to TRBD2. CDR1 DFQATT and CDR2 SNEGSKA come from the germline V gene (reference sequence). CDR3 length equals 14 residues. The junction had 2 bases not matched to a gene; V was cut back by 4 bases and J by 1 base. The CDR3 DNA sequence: TGCAGTGCTATTACTAGCGGGAACACCGGGGAGCTGTTTTTT. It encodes CSAITSGNTGELFF.

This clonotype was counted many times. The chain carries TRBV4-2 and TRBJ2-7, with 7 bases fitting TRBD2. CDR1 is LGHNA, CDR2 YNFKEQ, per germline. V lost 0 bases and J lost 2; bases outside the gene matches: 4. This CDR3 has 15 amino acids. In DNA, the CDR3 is TGTGCCAGCAGCCAAGATCAGAGCGGGACCTACGAGCAGTACTTC. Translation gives CASSQDQSGTYEQYF.

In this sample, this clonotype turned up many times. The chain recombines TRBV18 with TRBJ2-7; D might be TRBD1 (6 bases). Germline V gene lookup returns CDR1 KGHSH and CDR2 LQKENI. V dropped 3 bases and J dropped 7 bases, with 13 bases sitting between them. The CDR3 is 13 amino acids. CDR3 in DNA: TGTGCCAGCTCACCGACAGGCGGCTGGGAGCAGTACTTC. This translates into CASSPTGGWEQYF.

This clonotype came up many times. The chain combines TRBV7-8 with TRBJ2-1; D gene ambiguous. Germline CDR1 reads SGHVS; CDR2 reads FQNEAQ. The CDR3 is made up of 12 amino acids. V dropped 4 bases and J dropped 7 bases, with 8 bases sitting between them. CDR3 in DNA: TGTGCCAGCAGCTCTAAACTAAATGAGCAGTTCTTC. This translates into CASSSKLNEQFF.

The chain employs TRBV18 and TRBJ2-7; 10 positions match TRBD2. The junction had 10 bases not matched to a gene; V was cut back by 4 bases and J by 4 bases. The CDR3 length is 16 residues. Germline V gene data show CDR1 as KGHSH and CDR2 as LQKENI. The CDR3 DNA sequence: TGTGCCAGCTCACTTCTCGAGACTAGCGGGCTTTACGAGCAGTACTTC. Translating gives CASSLLETSGLYEQYF.

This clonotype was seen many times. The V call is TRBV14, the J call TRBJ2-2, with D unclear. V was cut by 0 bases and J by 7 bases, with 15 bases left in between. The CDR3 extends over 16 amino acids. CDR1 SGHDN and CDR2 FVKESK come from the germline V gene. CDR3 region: CASSQDRPAFGGELFF. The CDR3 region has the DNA TGTGCCAGCAGCCAAGATCGGCCCGCATTCGGCGGGGAGCTGTTTTTT.

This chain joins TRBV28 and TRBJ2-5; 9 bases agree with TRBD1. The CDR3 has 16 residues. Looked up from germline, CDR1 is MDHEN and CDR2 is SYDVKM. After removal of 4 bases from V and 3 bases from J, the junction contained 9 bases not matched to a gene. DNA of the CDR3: TGTGCCAGCAGTTCAGCCGGGACAGGGTCTAAAGAGACCCAGTACTTC. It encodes CASSSAGTGSKETQYF.

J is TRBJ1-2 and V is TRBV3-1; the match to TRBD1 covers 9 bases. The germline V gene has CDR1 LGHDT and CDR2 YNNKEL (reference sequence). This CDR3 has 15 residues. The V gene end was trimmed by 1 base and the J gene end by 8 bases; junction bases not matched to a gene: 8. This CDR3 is CASSQGGQGGSGYTF. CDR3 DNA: TGTGCCAGCAGCCAAGGGGGACAGGGAGGCAGCGGCTACACCTTC.

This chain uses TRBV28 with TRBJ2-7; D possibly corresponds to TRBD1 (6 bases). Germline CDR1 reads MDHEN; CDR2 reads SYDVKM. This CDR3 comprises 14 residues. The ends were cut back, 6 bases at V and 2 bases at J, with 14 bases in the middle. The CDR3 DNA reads TGTGCCAGCAGCCCCCTCGGACAGACCTACGAGCAGTACTTC. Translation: CASSPLGQTYEQYF.

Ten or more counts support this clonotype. Here the CDR3 reads CASSVKGVDTEAFF. In DNA, the CDR3 is TGTGCCAGCAGCGTAAAGGGTGTGGACACTGAAGCTTTCTTT. This sequence joins TRBV9 and TRBJ1-1; no reliable D call. The CDR3 totals 14 residues. V lost 1 base, J lost 3 bases, and 10 bases lay in between. The germline V gene has CDR1 SGDLS and CDR2 YYNGEE.

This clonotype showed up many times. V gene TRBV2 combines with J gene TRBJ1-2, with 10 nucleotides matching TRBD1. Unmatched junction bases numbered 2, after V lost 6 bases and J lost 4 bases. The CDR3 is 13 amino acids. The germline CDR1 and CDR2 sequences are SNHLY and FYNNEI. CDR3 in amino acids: CASRGQGSYGYTF. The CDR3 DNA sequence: TGTGCCAGCAGGGGACAGGGGTCCTATGGCTACACCTTC.

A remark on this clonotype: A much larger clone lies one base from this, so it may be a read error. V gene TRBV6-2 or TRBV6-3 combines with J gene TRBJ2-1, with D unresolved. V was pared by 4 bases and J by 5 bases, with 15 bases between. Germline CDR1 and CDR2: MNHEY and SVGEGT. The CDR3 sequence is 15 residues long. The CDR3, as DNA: TGTGCCAGCAGTTCCGCGAGTGGGAAGAACAATGAGCAGTTCTTC. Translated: CASSSASGKNNEQFF.

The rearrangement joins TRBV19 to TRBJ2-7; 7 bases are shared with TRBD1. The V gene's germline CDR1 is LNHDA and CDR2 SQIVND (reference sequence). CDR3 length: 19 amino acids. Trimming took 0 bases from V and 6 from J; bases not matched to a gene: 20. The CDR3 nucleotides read TGTGCCAGTAGTATAGACCGACTTGGGCGACAGGGTTCGTCTTGCGAGCAGTACTTC. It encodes CASSIDRLGRQGSSCEQYF.

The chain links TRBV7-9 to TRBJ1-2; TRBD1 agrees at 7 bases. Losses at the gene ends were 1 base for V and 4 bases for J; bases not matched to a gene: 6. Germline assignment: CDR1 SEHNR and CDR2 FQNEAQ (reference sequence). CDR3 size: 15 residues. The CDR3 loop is CASSLGDRVGYGYTF. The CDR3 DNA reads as TGTGCCAGCAGCTTAGGTGACAGGGTCGGCTATGGCTACACCTTC.

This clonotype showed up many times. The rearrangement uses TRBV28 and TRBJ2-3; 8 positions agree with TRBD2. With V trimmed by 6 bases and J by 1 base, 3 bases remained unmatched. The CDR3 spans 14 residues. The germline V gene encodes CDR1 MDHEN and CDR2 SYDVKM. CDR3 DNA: TGTGCCAGCAGCCCGGGACTAGGCACAGATACGCAGTATTTT. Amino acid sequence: CASSPGLGTDTQYF.

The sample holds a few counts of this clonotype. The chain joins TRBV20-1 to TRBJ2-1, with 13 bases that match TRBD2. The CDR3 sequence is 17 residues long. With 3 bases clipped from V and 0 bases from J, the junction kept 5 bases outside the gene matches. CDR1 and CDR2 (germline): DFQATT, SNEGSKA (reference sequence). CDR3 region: CSASPGLAGASYNEQFF. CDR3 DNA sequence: TGCAGTGCTAGTCCCGGACTAGCGGGGGCCTCCTACAATGAGCAGTTCTTC.

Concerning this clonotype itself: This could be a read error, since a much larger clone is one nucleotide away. The chain's CDR3 is CASSYREDYGYTF. The CDR3 DNA sequence: TGTGCCAGCAGTTACAGGGAGGACTATGGCTACACCTTC. The chain recombines TRBV2 with TRBJ1-2; weak D call: TRBD1 (6 bases). CDR3 length: 13 amino acids. V was cut by 5 bases and J by 3 bases, with 10 bases left in between. The germline V gene encodes CDR1 SNHLY and CDR2 FYNNEI.

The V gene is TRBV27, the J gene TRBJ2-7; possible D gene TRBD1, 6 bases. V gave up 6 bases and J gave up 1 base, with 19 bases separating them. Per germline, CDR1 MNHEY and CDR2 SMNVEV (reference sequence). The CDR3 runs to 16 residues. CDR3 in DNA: TGTGCCAGCAGCGCCGACCCGGGACAACTATCCTACGAGCAGTACTTC. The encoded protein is CASSADPGQLSYEQYF.

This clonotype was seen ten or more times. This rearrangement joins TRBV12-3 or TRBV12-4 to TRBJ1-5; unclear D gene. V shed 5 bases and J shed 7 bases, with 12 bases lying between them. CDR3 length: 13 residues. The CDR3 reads CASSPQVGQPQHF. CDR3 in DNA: TGTGCCAGCAGTCCCCAAGTTGGGCAGCCCCAGCATTTT.

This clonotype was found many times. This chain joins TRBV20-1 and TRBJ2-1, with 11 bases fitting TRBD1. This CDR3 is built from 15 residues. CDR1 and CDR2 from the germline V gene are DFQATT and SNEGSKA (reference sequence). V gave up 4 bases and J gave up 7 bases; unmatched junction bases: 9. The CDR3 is CSATSDRGRENEQFF. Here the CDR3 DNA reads TGCAGTGCTACCTCGGACAGGGGGCGAGAGAATGAGCAGTTCTTC.

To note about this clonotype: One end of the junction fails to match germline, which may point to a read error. DNA for the CDR3: TGTGCCAGCAGTTTTGGTCTAGCGGGGGGCGGTTACGAGCAGTGCTTC. It specifies CASSFGLAGGGYEQCF. The J gene is TRBJ2-7, the V gene TRBV12-3 or TRBV12-4; 11 bases match TRBD2. This CDR3 is built from 16 residues.

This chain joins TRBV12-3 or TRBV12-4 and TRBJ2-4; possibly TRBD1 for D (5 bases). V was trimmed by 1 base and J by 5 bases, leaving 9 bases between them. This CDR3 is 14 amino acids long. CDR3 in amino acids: CASSLGQTENIQYF. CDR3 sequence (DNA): TGTGCCAGCAGTTTAGGACAGACTGAAAACATTCAGTACTTC.

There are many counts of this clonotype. DNA of the CDR3: TGTGCCAGCAGTTTTGAGGGGATCTTCTATAATTCACCCCTCCACTTT. This codes for CASSFEGIFYNSPLHF. V usage is TRBV27 and J usage is TRBJ1-6; TRBD1 might be the D (5 bases). The CDR3 consists of 16 residues. The germline gives CDR1 MNHEY, CDR2 SMNVEV (reference sequence). The ends were cut back, 3 bases at V and 3 bases at J, with 12 bases in the middle.

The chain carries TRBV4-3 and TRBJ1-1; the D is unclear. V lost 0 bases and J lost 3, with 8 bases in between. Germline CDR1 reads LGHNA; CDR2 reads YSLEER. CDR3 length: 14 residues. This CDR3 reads CASSQDSRDTEAFF. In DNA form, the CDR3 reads TGCGCCAGCAGCCAAGATTCAAGAGACACTGAAGCTTTCTTT.

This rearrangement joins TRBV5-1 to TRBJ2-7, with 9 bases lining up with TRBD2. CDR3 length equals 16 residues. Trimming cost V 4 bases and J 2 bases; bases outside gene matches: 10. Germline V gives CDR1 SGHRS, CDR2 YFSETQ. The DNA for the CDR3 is TGCGCCAGCAGCCAAGGACTAGCGAGACCTCCCTACGAGCAGTACTTC. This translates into CASSQGLARPPYEQYF.

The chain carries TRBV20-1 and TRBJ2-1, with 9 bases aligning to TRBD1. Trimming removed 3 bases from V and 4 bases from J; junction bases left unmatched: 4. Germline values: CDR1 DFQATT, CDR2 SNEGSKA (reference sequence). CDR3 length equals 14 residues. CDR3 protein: CSASHRGLYNEQFF. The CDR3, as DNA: TGCAGTGCTAGCCACAGGGGGCTTTACAATGAGCAGTTCTTC.

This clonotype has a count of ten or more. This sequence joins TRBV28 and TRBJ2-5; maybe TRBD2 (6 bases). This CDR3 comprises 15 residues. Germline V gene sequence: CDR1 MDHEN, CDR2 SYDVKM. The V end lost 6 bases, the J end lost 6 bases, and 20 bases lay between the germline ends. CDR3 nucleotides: TGTGCCAGCAGGACCGGGACTGCTAATGAAAAGACCCAGTACTTC. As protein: CASRTGTANEKTQYF.

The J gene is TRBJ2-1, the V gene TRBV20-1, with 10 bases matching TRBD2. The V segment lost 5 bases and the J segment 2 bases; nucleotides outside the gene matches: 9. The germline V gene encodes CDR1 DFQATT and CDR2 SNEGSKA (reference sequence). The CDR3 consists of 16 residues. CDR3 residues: CSALTPSGRAYNEQFF. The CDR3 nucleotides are TGCAGTGCTCTCACCCCTAGCGGGAGAGCCTACAATGAGCAGTTCTTC.

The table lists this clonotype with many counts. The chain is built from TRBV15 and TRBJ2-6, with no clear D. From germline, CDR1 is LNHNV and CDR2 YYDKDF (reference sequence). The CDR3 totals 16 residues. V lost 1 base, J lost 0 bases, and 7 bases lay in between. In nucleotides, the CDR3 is TGTGCCACCAGCAGAGCCTTCAGCTCTGGGGCCAACGTCCTGACTTTC. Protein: CATSRAFSSGANVLTF.